This TCR beta chain was retrieved from a study of cytomegalovirus exposure and HLA in healthy donors. The PCR had 60 Vbeta and 13 Jbeta primers. Sequencing used immunoSEQ multiplex PCR; TCRdb keeps in-frame clones, though not all of them. In the table there are roughly 67,000 clones, around 78% of which are singletons. The sequencing sample was made of PBMCs. The sequence was collected from a man aged 35-49 years in good health and CMV-seronegative.

The CDR3 sequence is CASSIQGGVADTQYF. The CDR3 nucleotides are TGCGCCAGCAGCATACAGGGGGGGGTTGCAGATACGCAGTATTTT. The chain couples TRBV5-1 to TRBJ2-3; a weak D match, TRBD1 (8 bases). Germline V gene lookup returns CDR1 SGHRS and CDR2 YFSETQ. This CDR3 contains 15 residues. V was pared by 4 bases and J by 4 bases, with 16 bases between.